The sequence of this TCR beta chain was determined in a study of blood T cells in healthy people across ages. Findings and caveats of the study: Per million T cells, TCR beta diversity dropped about linearly as age rose.

In germline, CDR1 is SGHAT, CDR2 FQDESV (reference sequence). There are 18 residues in the CDR3. V dropped 0 bases and J dropped 4 bases, with 19 bases sitting between them. The authors ran a second PCR of 7 to 11 cycles using a sample-barcoded 5' primer and a J-beta primer mix. Via MiXCR, TCRdb re-called the 5' RACE reads, giving one row per CDR3 protein. This sample has more than 600,000 distinct CDR3 sequences; about 25% occur once, and the top ten carry roughly a tenth. Notes on this clonotype: Antigen specificity is unknown.

These same records also appear under a second study, on T cells of mothers and their children. That source reports: Reads obtained per mother exceeded 8.5 million TCR beta CDR3 reads, with roughly 3 million obtained per child. Researchers found no T cell clones that were persistent and microchimeric.

Material for sequencing was blood. This receptor was identified in a boy aged 5-17 years in good health. J is TRBJ2-1 and V is TRBV11-1, with D possibly matching TRBD2 (7 bases). The DNA of the CDR3 is TGTGCCAGCAGCTTAGCGGGAATGAGGGGGGGGCCTTACAATGAGCAGTTCTTC. The encoded protein is CASSLAGMRGGPYNEQFF.